The T cell receptor (beta chain) described here comes from a study of cytomegalovirus exposure and HLA in healthy donors. Use of 60 Vbeta and 13 Jbeta primers characterized the PCR. Measured with immunoSEQ multiplex PCR; TCRdb has only the in-frame clones, and not every one. There are some 70,000 clones in the sample; approximately 72% occur only once, and around 9.9% lies in the top ten. Sequenced material: PBMCs. The origin of this receptor is a woman aged 25 to 39 in good health and CMV-seronegative.

This CDR3 reads CASSRGGGQTQYF. The DNA for the CDR3 is TGTGCCAGCAGTCGGGGGGGCGGACAGACCCAGTACTTC. The V call is TRBV7-3, the J call TRBJ2-5, with 8 positions matching TRBD2. Germline V gene sequence: CDR1 SGHTA, CDR2 FQGTGA. V lost 6 bases, J lost 6 bases, and 6 bases stayed unmatched. The CDR3 is 13 amino acids.